The TCR beta chain under discussion was sequenced for a study of graft-versus-host responses after intestinal transplantation. In germline, CDR1 is SGHRS, CDR2 YFSETQ. Trimming removed 5 bases at V and 3 bases at J, with 10 bases between. This CDR3 is 13 amino acids long. Method: immunoSEQ multiplex PCR; TCRdb's copy keeps in-frame clones and lacks some. The sample lists over 100,000 clones, roughly 93% occurring once. On this clone: Its specificity is unknown.

This clonotype was sampled from a human donor who received an intestinal transplant. The sample here was unstimulated CD4+ T cells sorted from spleen or lymph node cells, taken before intestinal transplant. This chain connects TRBV5-1 to TRBJ2-3; D is unresolved. The CDR3 here is CASRWGGTDTQYF. CDR3 DNA: TGCGCCAGCAGGTGGGGTGGGACAGATACGCAGTATTTT.